These 18 T cell receptor beta chains came from one sample sequenced in a study of blood T cell repertoires in COVID-19. Generated by immunoSEQ multiplex PCR, the TCRdb table keeps only in-frame clones and is missing some. The repertoire consists of more than 200,000 clones, with approximately 83% occurring once and the leading ten covering 27%. Sequenced input: peripheral blood. The receptors shown here come from a man in his forties with acute or convalescent COVID-19.

In its sample, this clone was seen once. The rearrangement links TRBV7-2 to TRBJ1-2; D not certain. V shed 5 bases and J shed 8 bases, with 24 bases lying between them. The CDR3 runs to 16 residues. CDR1 and CDR2 from the germline V gene are SGHTA and FQGNSA. CDR3 amino acids: CASSAREVSLGGGYTF. CDR3 nucleotides: TGTGCCAGCAGCGCCCGAGAGGTCAGCCTGGGTGGAGGCTACACCTTC.

This clone was counted a single time. As DNA, the CDR3 is TGTGCCAGCTCAATAAGGGGGATCTATGGCTACACCTTC. This codes for CASSIRGIYGYTF. The chain links TRBV18 to TRBJ1-2; D is possibly TRBD1 (6 bases). There are 13 residues in the CDR3. V lost 5 bases to trimming and J lost 4 bases, with 11 bases between them. Germline values: CDR1 KGHSH, CDR2 LQKENI.

The gene calls are TRBV4-2 and TRBJ2-7, with a tentative D call TRBD2 (5 bases). Germline V gene lookup returns CDR1 LGHNA and CDR2 YNFKEQ. CDR3 length: 15 amino acids. V was clipped by 0 bases and J by 3 bases, with 12 bases between them. As DNA, the CDR3 is TGTGCCAGCAGCCAAGATGGTCGGGGAATCTACGAGCAGTACTTC. Translating it yields CASSQDGRGIYEQYF.

The J gene is TRBJ1-2, the V gene TRBV27; D possibly corresponds to TRBD1 (5 bases). The length of the CDR3 is 18 residues. The germline gives CDR1 MNHEY, CDR2 SMNVEV (reference sequence). V shed 2 bases and J shed 5 bases, with 24 bases lying between them. The CDR3 DNA reads TGTGCCAGCAGTTTAAGGGGAGGAAATACCGGAGGGCTTTATGGCTACACCTTC. Protein: CASSLRGGNTGGLYGYTF.

This chain links TRBV3-1 (or the pseudogene TRBV3-2) with TRBJ1-2; D call uncertain. The CDR3 totals 14 residues. Germline V gene data show CDR1 as LGHDT and CDR2 as YNNKEL (reference sequence). The V and J ends lost 8 bases and 0 bases respectively, with 13 bases between them. In DNA, the CDR3 is TGTGCCAGCGGCCCTTACGGTTCTAACTATGGCTACACCTTC. Protein product: CASGPYGSNYGYTF.

The sample holds a few counts of this clone. J is TRBJ1-5 and V is TRBV7-8; no clear D gene. This CDR3 contains 15 residues. The germline V and J ends were trimmed by 3 bases and 4 bases, with 13 bases remaining between them. Germline V gives CDR1 SGHVS, CDR2 FQNEAQ. In nucleotides, the CDR3 is TGTGCCAGCAGCTTTTCTCCCACTCGGAATCAGCCCCAGCATTTT. This gives the protein CASSFSPTRNQPQHF.

This chain connects TRBV2 to TRBJ2-1; D is perhaps TRBD1 (7 bases). Per germline, CDR1 SNHLY and CDR2 FYNNEI. The V end was cut by 8 bases, the J end by 9 bases, with 26 bases between. The CDR3 extends over 16 amino acids. The CDR3 region is CASVYSETGRSSEQFF. Here the CDR3 DNA reads TGTGCCAGCGTATACTCCGAGACAGGGAGGTCCAGTGAGCAGTTCTTC.

The rearrangement links TRBV5-1 to TRBJ2-1; 9 nucleotides agree with TRBD2. The CDR3 loop spans 14 amino acids. Germline V CDR1 and CDR2: SGHRS, YFSETQ. The V segment lost 2 bases and the J segment 7 bases; nucleotides outside the gene matches: 4. CDR3 coding DNA: TGCGCCAGCAGCTTTGGCGGGAGGGGTAATGAGCAGTTCTTC. Protein: CASSFGGRGNEQFF.

The chain employs TRBV11-3 and TRBJ2-1, with D possibly matching TRBD2 (6 bases). Trimming left V 4 bases short and J 1 base short, with 17 bases between. CDR3 length equals 17 residues. Germline CDR1 reads SGHNT; CDR2 reads YENEEA. The CDR3 is CASSSLGGDRSYNEQFF. The CDR3, as DNA: TGTGCCAGCAGCTCGCTCGGAGGGGATAGGTCCTACAATGAGCAGTTCTTC.

V gene TRBV12-3 or TRBV12-4 combines with J gene TRBJ1-2; D is ambiguous. This CDR3 has 11 residues. The V end lost 1 base, the J end lost 12 bases, and 9 bases lay between the germline ends. CDR3 in amino acids: CASSLGGEDTF. The CDR3 nucleotides read TGTGCCAGCAGTTTAGGGGGAGAGGACACCTTC.

The chain recombines TRBV27 with TRBJ1-1; D gene ambiguous. The CDR3 has 14 amino acids. V was pared by 2 bases and J by 4 bases, with 11 bases between. Germline V lookup: CDR1 MNHEY, CDR2 SMNVEV (reference sequence). The CDR3 protein is CASSLKSRGTEAFF. The CDR3 coding sequence is TGTGCCAGCAGTTTAAAGTCGCGGGGCACTGAAGCTTTCTTT.

This chain joins TRBV15 and TRBJ1-2; D unresolved. V was trimmed by 1 base and J by 3 bases, leaving 12 bases between them. Germline loops: CDR1 LNHNV, CDR2 YYDKDF (reference sequence). The CDR3 spans 15 residues. The CDR3 loop is CATSRGVPRHYGYTF. For the CDR3, the DNA is TGTGCCACCAGCAGAGGAGTCCCCAGGCACTATGGCTACACCTTC.

This clone was detected a few times. This chain links TRBV6-5 with TRBJ2-7, with 8 nucleotides matching TRBD2. V trimming: 6 bases; J trimming: 4 bases; junction bases outside the gene matches: 5. The CDR3 extends over 13 amino acids. CDR1 and CDR2 (germline): MNHEY, SVGAGI. The CDR3 bases are TGTGCCAGCAGCTGGACTAGCAGGTACGAGCAGTACTTC. The encoded protein is CASSWTSRYEQYF.

A few counts support this clone. The chain is built from TRBV2 and TRBJ2-7; D is undetermined. Per germline, CDR1 SNHLY and CDR2 FYNNEI. The length of the CDR3 is 14 residues. The germline V and J ends were trimmed by 6 bases and 3 bases, with 15 bases remaining between them. The CDR3: CASRGAQGYYEQYF. CDR3 in DNA: TGTGCCAGCAGAGGAGCACAAGGTTACTACGAGCAGTACTTC.

CDR3 nucleotides: TGCAGCTCCTGGGATGGTAGCGGGAGCACCTACAATGAGCAGTTCTTC. Encoded protein: CSSWDGSGSTYNEQFF. V is TRBV29-1 and J is TRBJ2-1; 9 bases fit TRBD2. The germline V gene encodes CDR1 SQVTM and CDR2 ANQGSEA. The V and J ends lost 8 bases and 2 bases, in that order; junction bases with no gene match: 13. The CDR3 loop spans 16 amino acids.

The V gene is TRBV10-3, the J gene TRBJ2-2; maybe TRBD2 (5 bases). V was cut by 4 bases and J by 3 bases, with 9 bases left in between. The CDR3 loop spans 14 amino acids. Germline CDR1 reads ENHRY; CDR2 reads SYGVKD. This chain's CDR3 is CAISAAADTGELFF. In DNA, the CDR3 is TGTGCCATCAGTGCCGCAGCGGACACCGGGGAGCTGTTTTTT.

In its sample, this clone was seen once. The same CDR3 is also encoded by other DNA sequences in this sample. This rearrangement joins TRBV5-1 to TRBJ2-6; maybe TRBD1 (6 bases). The germline gives CDR1 SGHRS, CDR2 YFSETQ. V was shortened by 0 bases and J by 4 bases, with 8 bases between the two germline ends. The CDR3 has 15 residues. This CDR3 is CASSLDRAGANVLTF. The CDR3 DNA follows: TGCGCCAGCAGCTTGGACAGGGCCGGGGCCAACGTCCTGACTTTC.

This CDR3 reads CASSVARDTEAFF. The CDR3 DNA reads as TGTGCCAGCAGCGTAGCTAGAGACACTGAAGCTTTCTTT. V gene TRBV9 combines with J gene TRBJ1-1; D uncertain. Per the germline V gene, CDR1 is SGDLS and CDR2 is YYNGEE. The CDR3 totals 13 residues. V shed 0 bases and J shed 3 bases, with 6 bases lying between them.